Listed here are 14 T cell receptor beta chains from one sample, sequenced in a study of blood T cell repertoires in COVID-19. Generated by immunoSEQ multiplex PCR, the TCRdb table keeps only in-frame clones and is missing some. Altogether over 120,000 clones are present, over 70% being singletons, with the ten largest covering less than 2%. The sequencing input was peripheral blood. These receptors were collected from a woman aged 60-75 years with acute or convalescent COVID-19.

CDR3 protein: CATARGNSNQPQHF. As DNA, the CDR3 is TGTGCCACCGCACGAGGGAATAGCAATCAGCCCCAGCATTTT. The V call is TRBV27, the J call TRBJ1-5, with no clear D. Trimming took off 10 bases at V and 0 bases at J, with 13 bases between the two ends. This CDR3 has 14 residues. From germline, CDR1 is MNHEY and CDR2 SMNVEV (reference sequence).

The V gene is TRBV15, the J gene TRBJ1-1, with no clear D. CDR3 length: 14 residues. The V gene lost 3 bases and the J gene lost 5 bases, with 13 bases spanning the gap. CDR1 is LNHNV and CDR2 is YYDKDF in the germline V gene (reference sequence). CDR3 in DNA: TGTGCCACCAGCAGGGAGGTCTTGGCTACTGAAGCTTTCTTT. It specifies CATSREVLATEAFF.

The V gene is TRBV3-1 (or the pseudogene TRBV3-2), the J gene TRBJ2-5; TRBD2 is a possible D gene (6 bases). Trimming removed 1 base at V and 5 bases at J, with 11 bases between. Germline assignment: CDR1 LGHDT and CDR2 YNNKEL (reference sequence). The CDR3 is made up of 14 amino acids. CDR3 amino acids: CASSQVAARETQYF. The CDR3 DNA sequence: TGTGCCAGCAGCCAAGTAGCGGCTCGCGAGACCCAGTACTTC.

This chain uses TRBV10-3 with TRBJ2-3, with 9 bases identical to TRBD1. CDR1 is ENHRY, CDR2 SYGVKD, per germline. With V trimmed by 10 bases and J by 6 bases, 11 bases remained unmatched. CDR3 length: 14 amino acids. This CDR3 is CATEGQGIYDTQYF. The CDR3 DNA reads TGTGCCACCGAAGGACAGGGGATATATGATACGCAGTATTTT.

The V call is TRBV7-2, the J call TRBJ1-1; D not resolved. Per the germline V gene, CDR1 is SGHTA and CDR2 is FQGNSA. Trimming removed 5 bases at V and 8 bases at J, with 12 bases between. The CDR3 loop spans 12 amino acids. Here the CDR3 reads CASSRRSGEAFF. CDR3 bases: TGTGCCAGCAGCCGCCGGAGCGGAGAAGCTTTCTTT.

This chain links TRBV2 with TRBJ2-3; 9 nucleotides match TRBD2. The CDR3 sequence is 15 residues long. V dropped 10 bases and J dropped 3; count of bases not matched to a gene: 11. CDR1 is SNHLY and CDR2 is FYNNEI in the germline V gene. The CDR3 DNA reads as TGTGCCACCGTAAAGGGGACTAGCCGTACAGATACGCAGTATTTT. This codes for CATVKGTSRTDTQYF.

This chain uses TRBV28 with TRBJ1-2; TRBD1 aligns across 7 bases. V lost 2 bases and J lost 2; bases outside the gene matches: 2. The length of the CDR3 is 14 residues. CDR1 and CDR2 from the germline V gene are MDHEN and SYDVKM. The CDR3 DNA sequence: TGTGCCAGCAGTTTAGCAGGGGGAAACTATGGCTACACCTTC. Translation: CASSLAGGNYGYTF.

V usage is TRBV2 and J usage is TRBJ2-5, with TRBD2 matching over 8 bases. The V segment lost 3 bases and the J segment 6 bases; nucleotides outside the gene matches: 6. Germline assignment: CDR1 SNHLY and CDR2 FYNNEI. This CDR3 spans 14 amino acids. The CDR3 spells CASSDGTREQTQYF. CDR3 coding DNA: TGTGCCAGCAGTGATGGGACTAGGGAACAGACCCAGTACTTC.

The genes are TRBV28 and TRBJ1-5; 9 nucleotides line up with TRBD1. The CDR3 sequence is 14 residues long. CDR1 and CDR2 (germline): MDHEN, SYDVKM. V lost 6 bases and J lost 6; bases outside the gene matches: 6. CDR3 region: CASSLTGGSQPQHF. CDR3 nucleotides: TGTGCCAGCAGCTTGACAGGGGGGAGTCAGCCCCAGCATTTT.

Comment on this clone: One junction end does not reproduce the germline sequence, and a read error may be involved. The CDR3 nucleotides are TGTTCCACCTCCGCGCCTGGATGGAGCCAGGGGGCGGGTACAGATACGCAGTATTTT. Protein sequence: CSTSAPGWSQGAGTDTQYF. The chain carries TRBV24-1 and TRBJ2-3, with 8 bases fitting TRBD1. There are 19 residues in the CDR3. Germline lookup yields CDR1 KGHDR and CDR2 SFDVKD.

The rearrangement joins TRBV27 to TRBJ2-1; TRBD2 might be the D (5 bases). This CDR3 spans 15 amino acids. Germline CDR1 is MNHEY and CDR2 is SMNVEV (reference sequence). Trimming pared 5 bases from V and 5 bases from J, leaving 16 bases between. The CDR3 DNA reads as TGTGCCAGCAGTCCCTTCCCCGGACTTAACAATGAGCAGTTCTTC. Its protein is CASSPFPGLNNEQFF.

CDR3 bases: TGTGCCAGCAGCTCCAGTAAGGGACAGGGGCTCAACGAGCAGTACTTC. Protein: CASSSSKGQGLNEQYF. The V gene is TRBV7-9, the J gene TRBJ2-7, with TRBD1 identical over 10 bases. Trimming at V came to 4 bases and at J to 5 bases, leaving 11 bases not matched to a gene. There are 16 residues in the CDR3. The V gene's germline CDR1 is SEHNR and CDR2 FQNEAQ (reference sequence). The full variable domain, completed using reference TRBV7-9 and TRBJ2-7, is DTGVSQNPRHKITKRGQNVTFRCDPISEHNRLYWYRQTLGQGPEFLTYFQNEAQLEKSRLLSDRFSAERPKGSFSTLEIQRTEQGDSAMYLCASSSSKGQGLNEQYFGPGTRLTVT.

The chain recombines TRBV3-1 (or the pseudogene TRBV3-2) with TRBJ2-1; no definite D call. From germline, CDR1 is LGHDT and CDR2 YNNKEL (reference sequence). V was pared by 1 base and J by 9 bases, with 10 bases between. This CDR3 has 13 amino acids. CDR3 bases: TGTGCCAGCAGCCAAGGCGCTGTTACTGAGCAGTTCTTC. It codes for CASSQGAVTEQFF.

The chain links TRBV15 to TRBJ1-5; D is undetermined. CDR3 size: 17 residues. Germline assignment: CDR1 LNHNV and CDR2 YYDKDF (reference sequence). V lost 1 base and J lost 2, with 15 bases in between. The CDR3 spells CATSRGFTGRGNQPQHF. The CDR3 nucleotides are TGTGCCACCAGCAGAGGGTTTACGGGGAGGGGCAATCAGCCCCAGCATTTT.